The entry that follows covers one T cell receptor beta chain sequence. Germline CDR1 reads MNHNS; CDR2 reads SASEGT. This CDR3 is 14 amino acids long. V lost 8 bases and J lost 4; bases outside the gene matches: 5. The entry originates in a study of shared clonotypes between healthy human individuals. It was CD45RO-negative cells, positively selected for CCR7, that made up naive CD8 cells, with terminally differentiated effector memory CD45RA+ cells excluded. All donors were healthy HIV-negative adults lacking recent acute infections or vaccinations. It was about 210 ng DNA, approximately 30,000 T cell genomes, that sorted-subset replicate PCRs used. Some clones are missing from TCRdb's copy, which holds only in-frame ones; the method was immunoSEQ multiplex PCR. Of roughly 850,000 clones listed, 95% to 97% are singletons.

The V and J genes are TRBV6-1 and TRBJ2-7, with 13 bases aligning to TRBD2. This receptor was obtained from a man younger than 45 in good health. The sample comprised naive CD8+ T cells sorted from blood. CDR3 residues: CASRTSGSRYEQYF. The CDR3 DNA follows: TGTGCCAGCCGGACTAGCGGGAGCAGATACGAGCAGTACTTC.